The TCR beta chain described here comes from a study of CD8 T cells in ankylosing spondylitis. General study results and limits: What seemed typical of ankylosing spondylitis blood was a TCR beta motif built from under 10 highly homologous variants. Reportedly, disease-linked clones are significantly enriched in ankylosing spondylitis patients' matched synovial fluid. With a CD8+ phenotype, disease-linked clones were relatively rare in peripheral blood. Prior literature has documented some motif variants in synovial fluid and blood from reactive arthritis.

This clonotype came up a few times. Its matching antigen is unknown. Germline loops: CDR1 MNHEY, CDR2 SVGEGT. J lost 0 bases, V lost 2 bases, and 9 bases had no gene match. The CDR3 length is 18 residues. Libraries for TCR beta were made by quantitative 5'-RACE with molecular barcodes. TCRdb independently ran MiXCR on the 5' RACE reads; one entry per CDR3 protein. The sample contains a few hundred thousand distinct CDR3 sequences, under 25% of which appear only once. V is TRBV6-2 or TRBV6-3 and J is TRBJ2-7; 11 nucleotides align to TRBD2. This receptor was identified in a male donor with ankylosing spondylitis. The sample taken for sequencing was blood, either unsorted or a sorted T cell fraction (not recorded which). CDR3 sequence reads: CASSYPSRLAGTSYEQYF. CDR3 nucleotide sequence: TGTGCCAGCAGTTACCCTTCCAGACTAGCGGGGACCTCCTACGAGCAGTACTTC.